What follows are 21 T cell receptor beta chains derived from one specimen sequenced in a study of blood T cell repertoires in COVID-19. Sequencing used immunoSEQ multiplex PCR; TCRdb keeps in-frame clones, though not all of them. The sample has hundreds of thousands of clones; 85% to 90% are singletons. The sample comprised PBMCs or T cells enriched from blood (not recorded which). These receptors were taken from a man aged 30 to 45 who had recovered from COVID-19.

The chain employs TRBV15 and TRBJ2-7; 9 bases are a match to TRBD2. The CDR3 is 17 residues long. V was clipped by 0 bases and J by 1 base; unmatched bases: 7. In germline, CDR1 is LNHNV, CDR2 YYDKDF (reference sequence). The CDR3 DNA reads TGTGCCACCAGCAGAGATCGTAGCGGGAGTAAATCCTACGAGCAGTACTTC. It yields the protein CATSRDRSGSKSYEQYF.

Concerning this clone itself: The junction differs from germline at one of its ends, possibly a read error. The chain recombines TRBV5-3 with TRBJ2-7; 9 nucleotides match TRBD2. TRBV5-3 is flagged as an ORF with uncertain function. The CDR3 has 15 residues. CDR3 bases: TGTGTCAGAAGGCAGACAAGTAGCGGGAGAACCTTACGGTGCTTC. This translates into CVRRQTSSGRTLRCF.

This rearrangement joins TRBV5-5 to TRBJ2-5, with a weak D call TRBD1 (6 bases). V was cut by 2 bases and J by 1 base, with 9 bases left in between. The CDR3 has 14 amino acids. Germline assignment: CDR1 SGHKS and CDR2 YYEKEE (reference sequence). In DNA form, the CDR3 reads TGTGCCAGCAGCTTTTACAGGGCCCAAGAGACCCAGTACTTC. Translating gives CASSFYRAQETQYF.

The V call is TRBV19, the J call TRBJ1-5, with D unresolved. CDR1 is LNHDA, CDR2 SQIVND, per germline (reference sequence). The CDR3 contains 15 residues. The V gene lost 1 base and the J gene lost 0 bases, with 7 bases spanning the gap. This CDR3 is CASSIVGDSNQPQHF. The CDR3 DNA follows: TGTGCCAGTAGTATAGTGGGAGATAGCAATCAGCCCCAGCATTTT.

The rearrangement uses TRBV6-5 and TRBJ1-1; D unresolved. Germline values: CDR1 MNHEY, CDR2 SVGAGI. This CDR3 spans 13 amino acids. The V end was cut by 5 bases, the J end by 4 bases, with 11 bases between. The CDR3 nucleotides read TGTGCCAGCAGTCCTTTGTTGGCCACTGAAGCTTTCTTT. Its protein is CASSPLLATEAFF.

V is TRBV18 and J is TRBJ1-1; TRBD1 agrees at 7 bases. Trimming removed 5 bases from V and 5 bases from J; junction bases left unmatched: 5. This CDR3 region has 13 residues. Per germline, CDR1 KGHSH and CDR2 LQKENI. The CDR3 reads CASSTGVETEAFF. CDR3 DNA sequence: TGTGCCAGCTCAACAGGGGTCGAAACTGAAGCTTTCTTT.

The CDR3 spells CASSPTGPLGTDTQYF. CDR3 nucleotide sequence: TGTGCCAGCAGCCCGACAGGACCCCTTGGTACAGATACGCAGTATTTT. The V and J genes are TRBV5-6 and TRBJ2-3, with a tentative D call TRBD1 (6 bases). The V gene's germline CDR1 is SGHDT and CDR2 YYEEEE. Trimming cost V 4 bases and J 3 bases, with 18 bases left between them. The CDR3 contains 16 residues.

The gene calls are TRBV3-1 (or the pseudogene TRBV3-2) and TRBJ2-7; tentatively, D is TRBD2 (6 bases). Trimming removed 2 bases at V and 3 bases at J, with 11 bases between. The germline gives CDR1 LGHDT, CDR2 YNNKEL (reference sequence). The CDR3 is 14 amino acids. The CDR3 region is CASSQQVGGYEQYF. Here the CDR3 DNA reads TGTGCCAGCAGCCAACAGGTGGGGGGCTACGAGCAGTACTTC.

The chain uses TRBV19 and TRBJ1-4; the D gene is possibly TRBD1 (6 bases). Germline values: CDR1 LNHDA, CDR2 SQIVND (reference sequence). The V and J ends lost 0 bases and 12 bases respectively, with 8 bases between them. CDR3 length: 12 residues. CDR3 amino acids: CASSIDHRELFF. Here the CDR3 DNA reads TGTGCCAGTAGTATAGATCACAGGGAACTGTTTTTT.

V is TRBV3-1 (or the pseudogene TRBV3-2) and J is TRBJ2-7; a weak D match, TRBD2 (8 bases). V was pared by 3 bases and J by 6 bases, with 24 bases between. The CDR3 runs to 17 residues. Germline-derived CDR1 and CDR2 are LGHDT and YNNKEL (reference sequence). The CDR3 coding sequence is TGTGCCAGCAGCCACTTATACGGGGGGGACAGAGGGTTCGAGCAGTACTTC. It translates to CASSHLYGGDRGFEQYF.

The rearrangement uses TRBV28 and TRBJ2-5; 9 bases line up with TRBD2. This CDR3 has 17 amino acids. V shed 7 bases, J shed 5 bases, and the junction held 17 bases outside the gene matches. The germline V gene has CDR1 MDHEN and CDR2 SYDVKM. CDR3 DNA: TGTGCCAGCACCCAGGGCCTAGCGGGATTGTCGAGGGAGACCCAGTACTTC. As protein: CASTQGLAGLSRETQYF.

V gene TRBV28 combines with J gene TRBJ1-2, with TRBD1 as a possible D gene (6 bases). Germline V gene data show CDR1 as MDHEN and CDR2 as SYDVKM. V lost 5 bases to trimming and J lost 0 bases, with 7 bases between them. The CDR3 is 13 amino acids. The CDR3 DNA is TGTGCCAGCAGTACAGGGACTAACTATGGCTACACCTTC. As protein: CASSTGTNYGYTF.

The chain carries TRBV13 and TRBJ2-1; the match to TRBD2 covers 10 bases. The CDR3 is made up of 15 amino acids. The V and J ends lost 4 bases and 2 bases, in that order; junction bases with no gene match: 2. CDR1 is PRHDT and CDR2 is FYEKMQ in the germline V gene (reference sequence). The chain's CDR3 is CASSSTSGTYNEQFF. In DNA form, the CDR3 reads TGTGCCAGCAGCTCCACTAGCGGGACCTACAATGAGCAGTTCTTC.

This chain links TRBV19 with TRBJ2-3; TRBD2 aligns across 13 bases. The CDR3 runs to 21 residues. Looked up from germline, CDR1 is LNHDA and CDR2 is SQIVND (reference sequence). V was pared by 6 bases and J by 3 bases, with 21 bases of the junction left unmatched. In DNA form, the CDR3 reads TGTGCCAGTAGCCGGACTAGCGGGAGAGTCCCCGTCTGGGGGCCAACAGATACGCAGTATTTT. Protein product: CASSRTSGRVPVWGPTDTQYF.

The rearrangement links TRBV14 to TRBJ2-2, with D possibly being TRBD1 (5 bases). V dropped 0 bases and J dropped 6 bases, with 14 bases sitting between them. CDR1 SGHDN and CDR2 FVKESK come from the germline V gene. The CDR3 is made up of 16 amino acids. The CDR3 bases are TGTGCCAGCAGCCAAGATGTCGCAGGGTACGCCGGGGAGCTGTTTTTT. Translating gives CASSQDVAGYAGELFF.

The V call is TRBV18, the J call TRBJ2-2, with TRBD2 identical over 7 bases. CDR3 size: 15 residues. Germline V gene lookup returns CDR1 KGHSH and CDR2 LQKENI. After removal of 1 base from V and 6 bases from J, the junction contained 5 bases not matched to a gene. This chain's CDR3 is CASSPLFGLAGELFF. The CDR3 DNA reads as TGTGCCAGCTCACCACTTTTCGGACTAGCCGGGGAGCTGTTTTTT.

The J gene is TRBJ2-3, the V gene TRBV28, with no clear D. The germline V gene encodes CDR1 MDHEN and CDR2 SYDVKM. V was cut by 1 base and J by 5 bases, with 4 bases left in between. This CDR3 comprises 12 residues. The DNA of the CDR3 is TGTGCCAGCAGTTTATTGAGAGATACGCAGTATTTT. It encodes CASSLLRDTQYF. Variable domain in full (rest from reference TRBV28 and TRBJ2-3): DVKVTQSSRYLVKRTGEKVFLECVQDMDHENMFWYRQDPGLGLRLIYFSYDVKMKEKGDIPEGYSVSREKKERFSLILESASTNQTSMYLCASSLLRDTQYFGPGTRLTVL.

The chain has TRBV3-1 (or the pseudogene TRBV3-2) and TRBJ2-7, with D possibly TRBD2 on 6 matching bases. The germline V gene has CDR1 LGHDT and CDR2 YNNKEL (reference sequence). V was trimmed by 3 bases and J by 12 bases, leaving 18 bases between them. The CDR3 is made up of 13 amino acids. CDR3 sequence: CASSHGSAAGLYF. The CDR3 nucleotides are TGTGCCAGCAGCCATGGGTCGGCGGCGGGACTGTACTTC.

The chain is built from TRBV19 and TRBJ2-5; 9 bases fit TRBD1. Germline V gene lookup returns CDR1 LNHDA and CDR2 SQIVND (reference sequence). V gave up 4 bases and J gave up 4 bases; unmatched junction bases: 10. The length of the CDR3 is 16 residues. CDR3 coding DNA: TGTGCCAGTAGTAACGGGGACAGGGCGTTCGGAGAGACCCAGTACTTC. Its protein is CASSNGDRAFGETQYF.

This chain uses TRBV5-4 with TRBJ2-4, with 7 bases aligning to TRBD1. The CDR3 runs 14 residues. Germline V gene lookup returns CDR1 SGHNT and CDR2 YYREEE (reference sequence). The J segment lost 6 bases and the V segment lost 2 bases, leaving 5 bases of the junction unmatched. This CDR3 is CASSFEDRPNIQYF. The CDR3 DNA reads TGTGCCAGCAGCTTTGAGGACAGGCCAAACATTCAGTACTTC.

The J gene is TRBJ2-3, the V gene TRBV28; 8 nucleotides align to TRBD1. The J segment lost 11 bases and the V segment lost 2 bases, leaving 9 bases of the junction unmatched. CDR1 and CDR2 (germline): MDHEN, SYDVKM. This CDR3 has 14 amino acids. In DNA, the CDR3 is TGTGCCAGCAGTTTACCTACAGGACAGGGCGGGCAGTATTTT. Protein product: CASSLPTGQGGQYF.